This T cell receptor (beta chain) was retrieved from a study of cytomegalovirus exposure and HLA in healthy donors. Study-wide points: Reportedly, TCR beta sequences accurately predicted HLA-A and HLA-B alleles in most subjects.

About this clone itself: Its target is unknown.

A multiplex PCR was run with 60 Vbeta primers and 13 Jbeta primers. Clones were sequenced by immunoSEQ multiplex PCR, and TCRdb holds only the in-frame ones, with some missing. This repertoire shows 110,000 to 150,000 clones, around 73% found once; its top ten account for 13% to 15%. The germline gives CDR1 SGHDT, CDR2 YYEEEE. The germline V and J ends were trimmed by 4 bases and 6 bases, with 4 bases remaining between them. The length of the CDR3 is 10 residues. V usage is TRBV5-6 and J usage is TRBJ1-2; D remains unclear. This clonotype was obtained from a human donor in good health. Sequencing was carried out using PBMCs. The CDR3 loop is CASSRDGYTF. CDR3 bases: TGTGCCAGCAGCAGAGATGGCTACACCTTC. Filled out from reference TRBV5-6 and TRBJ1-2, the complete variable domain reads DAGVTQSPTHLIKTRGQQVTLRCSPKSGHDTVSWYQQALGQGPQFIFQYYEEEERQRGNFPDRFSGHQFPNYSSELNVNALLLGDSALYLCASSRDGYTFGSGTRLTVV.